This T cell receptor beta chain is drawn from a study of glioma-infiltrating T cells. Using RNA template, CDR3s of TCR alpha and beta were amplified with iRepertoire arm-PCR. MiXCR was run by TCRdb on the multiplex PCR reads, yielding one entry per CDR3 protein. The sample carries around 170,000 distinct CDR3 sequences, around 45% recorded once. About this clonotype: Its antigen is undetermined. A read error may be the cause here, since a much bigger clone is one base away.

Study-level points and caveats: Tissue-blood divergence was below expectation in non-neoplastic patients, above in gliomas.

This CDR3 contains 15 residues. The germline gives CDR1 SGHDN, CDR2 FVKESK. This chain connects TRBV14 to TRBJ1-1, with unresolved D. The sequenced sample was glioma tissue, nonneoplastic brain tissue, or PBMCs (not recorded which). This TCR derives from a human donor with low-grade glioma or glioblastoma, undergoing nonglioma brain surgery, or in good health (not recorded which). CDR3: CARAPLSTLKTEAFF. CDR3 nucleotide sequence: TGTGCCAGAGCTCCCCTGTCAACACTGAAGACTGAAGCTTTCTTT.